This TCR beta chain is drawn from a study of control samples from healthy donors and cancer patients. V dropped 5 bases and J dropped 4 bases, with 17 bases sitting between them. This CDR3 is 15 amino acids long. Germline V lookup: CDR1 MNHEY, CDR2 SMNVEV (reference sequence). The assay was immunoSEQ multiplex PCR, and TCRdb's table has in-frame clones only and misses some. The data contain some 120,000 clones, 87% of them singletons. Sequencing used blood. The clonotype originates from a man aged 30 to 45 in good health. The chain couples TRBV27 to TRBJ1-2; possible D gene TRBD1, 5 bases. The CDR3 DNA follows: TGTGCCAGCAGTCCCGCGGGGGGTCGGATCTATGGCTACACCTTC. This sequence encodes CASSPAGGRIYGYTF.